The present TCR beta chain was sequenced within a study of T cell responses to AZD1222 COVID-19 vaccine. Sequencing was performed with immunoSEQ multiplex PCR; in TCRdb, only in-frame clones are kept and a portion is missing. The profile covers roughly 140,000 clones, with about 87% appearing a single time and 2.2% taken by the ten largest. Germline trimming cut 0 bases from V and 2 bases from J; bases unmatched to any gene: 15. Looked up from germline, CDR1 is SGHRS and CDR2 is YFSETQ. The CDR3 consists of 21 residues. The receptor's source is an adult in good health. Sequencing was performed on peripheral blood, taken on day 0 of AZD1222 vaccination. The chain links TRBV5-1 to TRBJ2-1; 12 nucleotides line up with TRBD1. CDR3 DNA: TGCGCCAGCAGCTTGGGTCCCCAGGGACAGGGGGCCGGAATAGCCTACAATGAGCAGTTCTTC. As protein: CASSLGPQGQGAGIAYNEQFF.